At least ten counts were recorded for the clone carrying this T cell receptor (beta chain). The record originates from a study of early T cells in non-severe SARS-CoV-2 infection. As for the study in general: Bulk RNA from unsorted whole blood was sequenced; chains were unpaired.

Unique molecular identifiers were attached to individual cDNA molecules. TCRdb called the 5' RACE reads again in MiXCR, with one record for every CDR3 protein. Of 66,000 or so distinct CDR3 sequences listed, around 13% are singletons. The CDR3 has 14 amino acids. Trimming left V 6 bases short and J 8 bases short, with 19 bases between. The chain links TRBV12-3 or TRBV12-4 to TRBJ1-1; D is ambiguous. Sample: whole blood. The sequence was collected from an adult who was a healthcare worker with PCR-confirmed SARS-CoV-2 infection or an uninfected control (not recorded which). The CDR3 nucleotides read TGTGCCAGCAGCGCCAAGACAAAGGTCTCCGAAGCTTTCTTT. Protein product: CASSAKTKVSEAFF.